Here is one T cell receptor beta chain with its context. This sample was taken from a study of control samples from healthy donors and cancer patients. Assay used: immunoSEQ multiplex PCR; TCRdb lists only in-frame clones, some missing. Of 150,000 to 200,000 clones detected, over 85% appear once; the ten largest clones hold 12%. This CDR3 contains 16 residues. V shed 4 bases and J 4 bases; nucleotides not matched to a gene: 8. Germline CDR1 is SGHRS and CDR2 is YFSETQ. The sequenced sample consisted of blood. The sequence was obtained from a man younger than 40 in good health. This sequence joins TRBV5-1 and TRBJ2-5; TRBD2 aligns across 12 bases. The chain's CDR3 is CASSATSGSFGETQYF. DNA of the CDR3: TGCGCCAGCAGCGCGACTAGCGGGAGTTTCGGAGAGACCCAGTACTTC.